A single sample gave rise to the 24 T cell receptor beta chains below, sequenced in a study of shared clonotypes between healthy human individuals. Only in-frame clones appear in the TCRdb table, and some are missing; sequencing was by immunoSEQ multiplex PCR. The sample has about 1.1 million clones; roughly 77% are singletons. Material for sequencing was memory CD4+ T cells from PBMCs. As to subset: CD45RA-negative fraction. The receptors come from a man younger than 35 in good health. Some clones in this sample may be carry-over from other donors' samples.

This clone was seen more than once but under ten times. CDR3 nucleotide sequence: TGTGCCAGCAGCCCCTGGGATAATGAAAAACTGTTTTTT. Encoded protein: CASSPWDNEKLFF. The chain couples TRBV9 to TRBJ1-4, with D uncertain. V lost 4 bases, J lost 4 bases, and 8 bases lay in between. CDR3 length: 13 amino acids. Germline V gene sequence: CDR1 SGDLS, CDR2 YYNGEE.

This clone has just a few counts. Other DNA sequences in this sample translate to the same CDR3. J is TRBJ1-2 and V is TRBV28; 9 bases map to TRBD1. The germline V gene encodes CDR1 MDHEN and CDR2 SYDVKM. This CDR3 is 14 amino acids long. J gave up 4 bases and V 6 bases, and 6 bases lay outside the gene matches. CDR3 amino acids: CASSLAGQGYGYTF. In DNA form, the CDR3 reads TGTGCCAGCAGCCTAGCGGGACAGGGCTATGGCTACACCTTC.

About this clone itself: Other DNA sequences in this sample translate to the same CDR3. The V and J genes are TRBV5-1 and TRBJ2-7, with 8 positions matching TRBD1. J gave up 4 bases and V 4 bases, and 7 bases lay outside the gene matches. Per germline, CDR1 SGHRS and CDR2 YFSETQ. This CDR3 contains 14 residues. The CDR3 protein is CASSPGTGTYEQYF. CDR3 nucleotide sequence: TGCGCCAGCAGCCCCGGGACAGGAACATACGAGCAGTACTTC.

The V gene is TRBV4-1, the J gene TRBJ1-2, with D tentatively TRBD1 (6 bases). There are 15 residues in the CDR3. V gave up 2 bases and J gave up 4 bases, with 14 bases separating them. CDR1 is MGHRA, CDR2 YSYEKL, per germline. The CDR3: CASSQTDRGPYGYTF. The CDR3 nucleotides read TGCGCCAGCAGCCAAACTGACCGGGGGCCCTATGGCTACACCTTC.

The chain combines TRBV28 with TRBJ2-1; 8 bases are a match to TRBD1. The CDR3 totals 15 residues. Germline V CDR1 and CDR2: MDHEN, SYDVKM. V gave up 5 bases and J gave up 4 bases; unmatched junction bases: 7. The CDR3 sequence is CASSPGTGGYNEQFF. The CDR3 DNA reads TGTGCCAGCAGTCCCGGGACAGGAGGATACAATGAGCAGTTCTTC. Full variable domain (outside the CDR3, taken from reference TRBV28 and TRBJ2-1): DVKVTQSSRYLVKRTGEKVFLECVQDMDHENMFWYRQDPGLGLRLIYFSYDVKMKEKGDIPEGYSVSREKKERFSLILESASTNQTSMYLCASSPGTGGYNEQFFGPGTRLTVL.

DNA of the CDR3: TGTGCCAGCAGTTTTGTTCCTAGCAATGAGCAGTTCTTC. Protein product: CASSFVPSNEQFF. This sequence joins TRBV6-5 and TRBJ2-1; D is unresolved. Germline V CDR1 and CDR2: MNHEY, SVGAGI. Trimming pared 4 bases from V and 6 bases from J, leaving 10 bases between. The CDR3 spans 13 residues.

The sample holds many counts of this clone. The chain uses TRBV27 and TRBJ2-2; D remains ambiguous. The CDR3 is made up of 13 amino acids. V gave up 6 bases and J gave up 3 bases, with 8 bases separating them. Germline assignment: CDR1 MNHEY and CDR2 SMNVEV (reference sequence). The DNA for the CDR3 is TGTGCCAGCAGCCGTAGGGACACCGGGGAGCTGTTTTTT. Protein: CASSRRDTGELFF.

The chain uses TRBV7-2 and TRBJ1-5; 8 nucleotides line up with TRBD1. J was trimmed by 6 bases and V by 5 bases; bases with no gene match: 6. CDR3 size: 14 residues. Germline CDR1 is SGHTA and CDR2 is FQGNSA. The DNA of the CDR3 is TGTGCCAGCAGCAAGACAGGGGTCGGTCAGCCCCAGCATTTT. It codes for CASSKTGVGQPQHF.

The V gene is TRBV5-4, the J gene TRBJ2-3; D unresolved. Germline CDR1 is SGHNT and CDR2 is YYREEE (reference sequence). Trimming removed 4 bases from V and 4 bases from J, with 10 bases in between. CDR3 size: 13 residues. CDR3 DNA: TGTGCCAGCAGCCTCAAAGGGTCAGATACGCAGTATTTT. Protein: CASSLKGSDTQYF.

V gene TRBV18 combines with J gene TRBJ2-5; the match to TRBD1 covers 7 bases. The V gene end was trimmed by 6 bases and the J gene end by 3 bases; junction bases not matched to a gene: 4. Germline assignment: CDR1 KGHSH and CDR2 LQKENI. The CDR3 spans 13 residues. The CDR3, as DNA: TGTGCCAGCTCCGACGGGACAGAAGAGACCCAGTACTTC. It codes for CASSDGTEETQYF.

The chain is built from TRBV27 and TRBJ1-3, with 7 bases identical to TRBD1. Unmatched junction bases numbered 6, after V lost 4 bases and J lost 0 bases. The CDR3 consists of 16 residues. The V gene's germline CDR1 is MNHEY and CDR2 SMNVEV (reference sequence). The DNA for the CDR3 is TGTGCCAGCAGTTCAAGGGGGCGAGACTCTGGAAACACCATATATTTT. Amino acid sequence: CASSSRGRDSGNTIYF.

This clone occurred once. The chain is built from TRBV5-1 and TRBJ2-1; D is uncertain. Germline values: CDR1 SGHRS, CDR2 YFSETQ. This CDR3 is 12 amino acids long. Trimming removed 0 bases at V and 9 bases at J, with 7 bases between. The CDR3 region has the DNA TGCGCCAGCAGCTTGGTCCGGGCTGAGCAGTTCTTC. This gives the protein CASSLVRAEQFF. Together with reference TRBV5-1 and TRBJ2-1, the CDR3 gives the full variable domain: KAGVTQTPRYLIKTRGQQVTLSCSPISGHRSVSWYQQTPGQGLQFLFEYFSETQRNKGNFPGRFSGRQFSNSRSEMNVSTLELGDSALYLCASSLVRAEQFFGPGTRLTVL.

The chain recombines TRBV5-4 with TRBJ1-2, with 8 nucleotides matching TRBD1. This CDR3 has 15 amino acids. Germline V gene data show CDR1 as SGHNT and CDR2 as YYREEE (reference sequence). Unmatched junction bases numbered 3, after V lost 0 bases and J lost 2 bases. CDR3 DNA: TGTGCCAGCAGCTTGGGGGGACAGGCCAACTATGGCTACACCTTC. The encoded protein is CASSLGGQANYGYTF. The variable domain in full, with the rest retrieved from reference TRBV5-4 and TRBJ1-2, is ETGVTQSPTHLIKTRGQQVTLRCSSQSGHNTVSWYQQALGQGPQFIFQYYREEENGRGNFPPRFSGLQFPNYSSELNVNALELDDSALYLCASSLGGQANYGYTFGSGTRLTVV.

The rearrangement joins TRBV27 to TRBJ1-5, with 9 bases matching TRBD1. V trimming: 2 bases; J trimming: 0 bases; junction bases outside the gene matches: 2. The CDR3 covers 16 residues. From germline, CDR1 is MNHEY and CDR2 SMNVEV (reference sequence). CDR3 region: CASSLRGQGSNQPQHF. The CDR3 region has the DNA TGTGCCAGCAGTTTACGGGGACAGGGTAGCAATCAGCCCCAGCATTTT.

The V call is TRBV5-1, the J call TRBJ2-7; perhaps TRBD1 as D (5 bases). Per germline, CDR1 SGHRS and CDR2 YFSETQ. The CDR3 length is 14 residues. Between the trimmed V and J ends, which lost 4 bases and 5 bases, there was a span of 16 bases. CDR3: CASSITGVTHEQYF. In nucleotides, the CDR3 is TGCGCCAGCAGCATAACAGGAGTTACGCACGAGCAGTACTTC.

In DNA form, the CDR3 reads TGTGCCAGCAGCTGGACCCGGACAGGGACTAAGGAGCAGTACTTC. Translation: CASSWTRTGTKEQYF. This sequence joins TRBV7-2 and TRBJ2-7, with D perhaps matching TRBD1 (8 bases). The germline V gene encodes CDR1 SGHTA and CDR2 FQGNSA. The CDR3 has 15 amino acids. The ends were cut back, 4 bases at V and 7 bases at J, with 20 bases in the middle.

The genes are TRBV27 and TRBJ1-5; D is unresolved. The length of the CDR3 is 15 residues. Trimming removed 3 bases from V and 9 bases from J, with 18 bases in between. CDR1 is MNHEY, CDR2 SMNVEV, per germline (reference sequence). CDR3 in DNA: TGTGCCAGCAGTTTCCGGCATCCCTCGTCTGGGCCCCAGCATTTT. This sequence encodes CASSFRHPSSGPQHF.

This rearrangement joins TRBV14 to TRBJ1-2; D call uncertain. V lost 5 bases and J 3 bases, leaving 7 bases between the germline ends. From germline, CDR1 is SGHDN and CDR2 FVKESK. CDR3 length: 12 amino acids. CDR3 nucleotide sequence: TGTGCCAGCAGCGCGACCCACTATGGCTACACCTTC. Translated: CASSATHYGYTF.

This clone was recorded a few times. The chain uses TRBV7-9 and TRBJ2-3; no clear D. CDR3 length: 12 residues. Germline loops: CDR1 SEHNR, CDR2 FQNEAQ (reference sequence). V lost 2 bases and J lost 2, with 2 bases in between. CDR3 nucleotides: TGTGCCAGCAGCTTATTCACAGATACGCAGTATTTT. It specifies CASSLFTDTQYF.

V is TRBV6-5 and J is TRBJ1-2, with 9 bases lining up with TRBD1. The junction had 7 bases not matched to a gene; V was cut back by 6 bases and J by 8 bases. CDR1 is MNHEY, CDR2 SVGAGI, per germline. The CDR3 contains 13 residues. The CDR3 sequence is CASRQTGGGGYTF. CDR3 DNA: TGTGCCAGCAGACAAACAGGGGGCGGGGGCTACACCTTC.

The genes are TRBV4-1 and TRBJ2-7, with 8 bases identical to TRBD1. The CDR3 covers 17 residues. The germline CDR1 and CDR2 sequences are MGHRA and YSYEKL. V was clipped by 3 bases and J by 2 bases; unmatched bases: 12. DNA for the CDR3: TGCGCCAGCAGCCAGCGATCGGCAACAGGGGGTGCCTACGAGCAGTACTTC. This translates into CASSQRSATGGAYEQYF.

This chain uses TRBV13 with TRBJ2-7; 14 positions agree with TRBD2. Germline V gene sequence: CDR1 PRHDT, CDR2 FYEKMQ (reference sequence). The V gene end was trimmed by 7 bases and the J gene end by 6 bases; junction bases not matched to a gene: 8. The CDR3 is 15 residues long. CDR3 protein: CASNSGGLAGAEQYF. The CDR3 nucleotides read TGTGCCAGCAACTCTGGGGGACTAGCGGGAGCCGAGCAGTACTTC.

CDR3 protein: CASISGTSGYNEQFF. The CDR3 DNA sequence: TGTGCCAGCATTAGTGGGACTAGCGGATACAATGAGCAGTTCTTC. V usage is TRBV6-1 and J usage is TRBJ2-1; 11 bases agree with TRBD2. From germline, CDR1 is MNHNS and CDR2 SASEGT. J gave up 4 bases and V 7 bases, and 6 bases lay outside the gene matches. The CDR3 has 15 amino acids.

The chain joins TRBV7-9 to TRBJ1-4; perhaps TRBD1 as D (5 bases). There are 14 residues in the CDR3. CDR1 is SEHNR, CDR2 FQNEAQ, per germline (reference sequence). V gave up 5 bases and J gave up 5 bases, with 12 bases separating them. CDR3 nucleotides: TGTGCCAGCAGCCTTGACAGTTACAATGAAAAACTGTTTTTT. This encodes CASSLDSYNEKLFF.